The T cell receptor beta chain under discussion was sequenced for a study of shared clonotypes between healthy human individuals. About the study: Donor ages ranged 18 to 49 years: a couple of women, three men.

Study results and caveats: Lower generation probabilities were found for non-shared clonotypes than for those shared by all four donors.

There are 14 residues in the CDR3. The germline CDR1 and CDR2 sequences are SGHDT and YYEEEE. The V and J ends lost 4 bases and 5 bases respectively, with 15 bases between them. As concerns this clone: Its antigen remains unknown.

CD4+ cells underwent separation, giving CD45RA+ naive and CD45RA-negative memory subsets. Each subset's genomic DNA was shared equally among a number of immunoSEQ plates. Libraries were prepared by immunoSEQ multiplex PCR; TCRdb keeps only in-frame clonotypes and omits some of them. The repertoire holds more than 2,000,000 clones, with over 85% as singletons. The rearrangement uses TRBV5-6 and TRBJ1-2; D unresolved. The sequence was obtained from a man between 18 and 35 years old in good health. Some clones in this sample may be carry-over from other donors' samples. The material sequenced was naive CD4+ T cells from PBMCs. Subset here: CD45RA+ positively selected. CDR3 DNA sequence: TGTGCCAGCAGCGCCGCCGGCCTCCTATATGGCTACACCTTC. The encoded protein is CASSAAGLLYGYTF.